This T cell receptor (beta chain) derives from a study of Tregs in tolerant kidney transplant recipients. On this clone itself: Its antigen is currently unknown.

Trimming took off 0 bases at V and 5 bases at J, with 13 bases between the two ends. CDR3 length: 16 amino acids. Germline CDR1 SGHVS, CDR2 FQNEAQ. TCRdb's table, derived via immunoSEQ multiplex PCR, lists solely in-frame clones and lacks some. The sample yields 69,000 or so clones, 85% to 90% seen once. Unstimulated regulatory T cells (CD4+CD25+CD127-), CD4+CD25- non-regulatory cells, CD4 and CD8 cells were FACS-sorted from thawed PBMCs. Broader study findings: No direct test of biological reproducibility was done here. Expanding Tregs on activated donor B cells appeared to best identify donor-specific TCRbeta clones.

This receptor was identified in a human donor who received a combined kidney and bone marrow transplant. V is TRBV7-8 and J is TRBJ2-2; D is perhaps TRBD1 (5 bases). The material was CD4+ T cells from blood, obtained before the transplant. CDR3 in amino acids: CASSLARVGATGELFF. In DNA form, the CDR3 reads TGTGCCAGCAGCTTAGCGAGAGTAGGGGCAACCGGGGAGCTGTTTTTT. Looking up the rest from reference TRBV7-8 and TRBJ2-2 gives the full variable domain: GAGVSQSPRYKVAKRGQDVALRCDPISGHVSLFWYQQALGQGPEFLTYFQNEAQLDKSGLPSDRFFAERPEGSVSTLKIQRTQQEDSAVYLCASSLARVGATGELFFGEGSRLTVL.